This T cell receptor beta chain derives from a study of T-cell reconstitution after alpha-beta-depleted transplantation in children. A library of TCRbeta sequences, prepared with unique molecular identifiers, was generated. TCRdb reanalysed the PCR reads using MiXCR and keeps one entry per CDR3 protein. The table records 450,000 to 500,000 distinct CDR3 sequences, roughly an eighth of them present only once. This CDR3 has 12 residues. The germline CDR1 and CDR2 sequences are SQVTM and ANQGSEA. With 5 bases clipped from V and 3 bases from J, the junction kept 4 bases outside the gene matches. The specimen was PBMCs from the stem cell graft donor, collected from the stem cell graft. This sequence joins TRBV29-1 and TRBJ2-7; the match to TRBD1 covers 7 bases. The receptor comes from a human donor who donated a stem cell graft to a child with combined immunodeficiency. In DNA form, the CDR3 reads TGCAGCGTTTCCGACAGGGACTACGAGCAGTACTTC. It yields the protein CSVSDRDYEQYF.